The sequence of this TCR beta chain was determined in a study of cytotoxic CD8 clonotypes in ibrutinib-treated CLL. Overall study findings and caveats: Researchers report that baseline clonality outpaced age-matched healthy donors and tracked circulating CD8+ T-cell counts.

Depth targeted 1 in 200,000 to 1 in 1 million T cells, averaging about 9.2x coverage per clonotype. The repertoire was sequenced with immunoSEQ multiplex PCR; TCRdb's copy has only in-frame clones and lacks some. The sample consists of 130,000 to 150,000 clones, approximately 90% of them appearing once. Germline V gene lookup returns CDR1 LNHDA and CDR2 SQIVND (reference sequence). Trimming took 6 bases from V and 5 from J, leaving 19 bases between them. This CDR3 is built from 15 residues. As concerns this clone: Its matching antigen is unknown.

The receptor was derived from a human donor with chronic lymphocytic leukemia. The chain employs TRBV19 and TRBJ2-5, with D perhaps given as TRBD1 or TRBD2 (5 bases each). This specimen was PBMCs, taken after 12 months of ibrutinib treatment. CDR3 DNA: TGTGCCAGTAGCGCTACACTACGGGACGCGGAGACCCAGTACTTC. Protein: CASSATLRDAETQYF.